This T cell receptor beta chain was sequenced in a study of cytomegalovirus exposure and HLA in healthy donors. Study summary: Later, an analysis reported that the approximately 120 validation repertoires had used the same platform as the 550 to 750 first-cohort repertoires. Notes on the study in general: Researchers counted around 150 TCR beta chains as cytomegalovirus-associated. Many donors carried some public TCRs, although rarity characterized most TCR sequences. The CMV antigen specificity of a few CMV-associated chains was confirmed through in vitro analysis.

CDR3 length: 16 amino acids. The V end was cut by 2 bases, the J end by 4 bases, with 15 bases between. Germline V gives CDR1 SGHKS, CDR2 YYEKEE (reference sequence). With respect to this clone: Its matching antigen is unknown.

This table comes from immunoSEQ multiplex PCR, and its TCRdb copy is limited to in-frame clones, with some not included. This table holds some 70,000 clones, around four fifths found once. The source of this sequence is a man aged 30 to 39 in good health and CMV-seronegative. Material for sequencing was PBMCs. The chain carries TRBV5-5 and TRBJ2-2; tentatively, D is TRBD1 (7 bases). CDR3 residues: CASSLSTGRLTGELFF. The CDR3 bases are TGTGCCAGCAGCTTATCGACAGGGAGGCTCACCGGGGAGCTGTTTTTT.